There are many counts of the clone carrying this TCR beta chain. The antigen is unknown. This record comes from a study of neurological immune-mediated disorders. The CDR3 runs 17 residues. Deletions cut 0 bases from V and 15 bases from J, with 30 bases between. The germline V gene has CDR1 DFQATT and CDR2 SNEGSKA (reference sequence). Template-switch 5'RACE cDNA synthesis added a 10-nucleotide unique molecular identifier. TCRdb itself ran the 5' RACE reads through MiXCR, one entry per CDR3 protein. The sample has approximately 40,000 distinct CDR3 sequences, around 13% seen once. General observations from the study: The expanded clones of different subjects shared no CDR3 amino acid sequences (suggesting private repertoires in all groups).

The chain couples TRBV20-1 to TRBJ1-3; perhaps TRBD1 as D (5 bases). The sequenced sample was CD4+ T cells from blood. This receptor was obtained from a woman aged 60-70 years with HTLV-1-associated myelopathy (HAM/TSP). CDR3 sequence: CSARDRREMGDNGKQYF. The CDR3 bases are TGCAGTGCTAGAGATCGCAGGGAGATGGGGGATAACGGGAAACAATATTTT.